The 29 T cell receptor beta chains below were found in one sample sequenced in a study of T cells in Graves' hyperthyroidism and ophthalmopathy. It was RNA transcripts that yielded the amplified TCR beta CDR3 regions. The primer set for the first-round RT-PCR of the TCR CDR3 was HTBI. TCRdb processed the multiplex PCR reads anew with MiXCR; each CDR3 protein has one entry. The sample shows 480,000 or so distinct CDR3 sequences, approximately 48% of them seen only once. The sample consisted of peripheral blood or thyroid tissue (not recorded which). These receptor sequences come from an adult woman with Graves' disease, either hyperthyroidism or ophthalmopathy (not recorded which).

V is TRBV7-9 and J is TRBJ2-2, with D unresolved. From germline, CDR1 is SEHNR and CDR2 FQNEAQ (reference sequence). The CDR3 has 15 residues. The germline V and J ends were trimmed by 5 bases and 7 bases, with 17 bases remaining between them. The DNA for the CDR3 is TGTGCCAGCAGCCTCCGGGCCCCGAAGGGCGGGGAGCTGTTTTTT. This translates into CASSLRAPKGGELFF.

This clonotype came up many times. The genes are TRBV10-2 and TRBJ2-5; D is ambiguous. V lost 1 base and J lost 4, with 7 bases in between. The CDR3 sequence is 13 residues long. Per germline, CDR1 WSHSY and CDR2 SAAADI. CDR3 DNA sequence: TGCGCCAGCAGTGAGTACGGAAGAGAGACCCAGTACTTC. Protein product: CASSEYGRETQYF.

This rearrangement joins TRBV7-8 to TRBJ1-2, with 9 bases identical to TRBD1. The ends lost 1 base at V and 7 bases at J; junction bases unmatched: 13. CDR3 size: 17 residues. In germline, CDR1 is SGHVS, CDR2 FQNEAQ. The CDR3 sequence: CASSLVAGRTGVGGYTF. The CDR3 DNA is TGTGCCAGCAGCTTAGTGGCGGGTAGGACAGGGGTCGGTGGCTACACCTTC.

The chain is built from TRBV10-3 and TRBJ2-1; 7 bases fit TRBD2. CDR1 ENHRY and CDR2 SYGVKD come from the germline V gene. V was clipped by 6 bases and J by 3 bases; unmatched bases: 8. This CDR3 spans 15 amino acids. The CDR3 sequence: CAISAGLVSYNEQFF. The CDR3 region has the DNA TGTGCCATCAGCGCCGGACTAGTGAGCTACAATGAGCAGTTCTTC.

Details on this clonotype: A much bigger clone sits one base away, suggesting this may be a read error. V is TRBV7-9 and J is TRBJ1-1; D is uncertain. The CDR3 consists of 11 residues. CDR1 and CDR2 (germline): SEHNR, FQNEAQ (reference sequence). In nucleotides, the CDR3 is TGTGCCAGCAGACGCCACCGTGAAGCTCTCTTT. Its translation: CASRRHREALF.

This clonotype was seen repeatedly, ten times or more. The chain joins TRBV5-4 to TRBJ2-6; tentatively, D is TRBD2 (5 bases). The germline gives CDR1 SGHNT, CDR2 YYREEE (reference sequence). The ends were cut back, 1 base at V and 2 bases at J, with 7 bases in the middle. The CDR3 contains 15 residues. The CDR3 protein is CASSLPGAGANVLTF. DNA for the CDR3: TGTGCCAGCAGCTTGCCCGGGGCTGGGGCCAACGTCCTGACTTTC.

CDR3 bases: TGTGCCAGCAGTTACTCGATCGGGGGGATTGGGAGCAATCAGCCCCAGCATTTT. Its protein product is CASSYSIGGIGSNQPQHF. The chain employs TRBV2 and TRBJ1-5, with D tentatively TRBD1 (5 bases). V lost 5 bases and J lost 1, with 21 bases in between. The germline V gene has CDR1 SNHLY and CDR2 FYNNEI. This CDR3 is built from 18 residues.

This clonotype was observed many times. The rearrangement links TRBV4-1 to TRBJ2-5, with a weak D call TRBD2 (5 bases). Trimming removed 0 bases at V and 1 base at J, with 12 bases between. The CDR3 has 16 residues. Germline assignment: CDR1 MGHRA and CDR2 YSYEKL. The CDR3 is CASSQDLRRSQETQYF. Written as DNA, the CDR3 is TGCGCCAGCAGCCAAGATCTTAGGAGGAGCCAAGAGACCCAGTACTTC.

This clonotype showed up many times. This chain joins TRBV5-1 and TRBJ2-7; 8 bases are shared with TRBD1. V was pared by 3 bases and J by 5 bases, with 7 bases of the junction left unmatched. This CDR3 has 14 amino acids. Germline V CDR1 and CDR2: SGHRS, YFSETQ. The CDR3 DNA sequence: TGCGCCAGCAGCTGGGGACAGGCGGAGAACGAGCAGTACTTC. This sequence encodes CASSWGQAENEQYF.

There are many counts of this clonotype. The chain couples TRBV4-3 to TRBJ1-1; D perhaps matches TRBD1 (5 bases). The germline V gene encodes CDR1 LGHNA and CDR2 YSLEER. This CDR3 region has 13 residues. The germline V and J ends were trimmed by 3 bases and 11 bases, with 16 bases remaining between them. The CDR3 loop is CASSQEGSNEAFF. CDR3 nucleotides: TGCGCCAGCAGCCAGGAGGGGTCGAACGAGGCTTTCTTT.

This clonotype came up once. V and J are TRBV29-1 and TRBJ2-2; 10 nucleotides agree with TRBD2. From germline, CDR1 is SQVTM and CDR2 ANQGSEA. The CDR3 is 15 amino acids. The ends lost 6 bases at V and 3 bases at J; junction bases unmatched: 7. Here the CDR3 reads CSVSSGLADTGELFF. The CDR3 DNA reads as TGCAGCGTCAGTTCCGGACTAGCGGACACCGGGGAGCTGTTTTTT.

About this clonotype itself: A clone one base away is much larger, so this may be a read error. The chain employs TRBV6-1 and TRBJ1-3, with D possibly being TRBD1 (5 bases). In germline, CDR1 is MNHNS, CDR2 SASEGT. V lost 6 bases and J 4 bases, leaving 16 bases between the germline ends. The CDR3 spans 15 residues. CDR3 sequence (DNA): TGTGCCAGCAGGCTGAACAGGTCTGGGGGAAACACCATATATTTT. This sequence encodes CASRLNRSGGNTIYF.

The J gene is TRBJ2-7, the V gene TRBV10-3; 7 bases align to TRBD2. CDR1 is ENHRY, CDR2 SYGVKD, per germline. The J segment lost 6 bases and the V segment lost 3 bases, leaving 17 bases of the junction unmatched. This CDR3 contains 17 residues. The CDR3 bases are TGTGCCATCAGTGACCCTAGCGGTAACGGGTCTGGTCCCGAGCAGTACTTC. It translates to CAISDPSGNGSGPEQYF.

V usage is TRBV5-1 and J usage is TRBJ2-3, with no clear D. This CDR3 is built from 15 residues. Germline V CDR1 and CDR2: SGHRS, YFSETQ. Trimming left V 1 base short and J 2 bases short, with 11 bases between. The CDR3, as DNA: TGCGCCAGCAGCTTGAGCAGCAGAATCACAGATACGCAGTATTTT. Its protein is CASSLSSRITDTQYF.

The genes are TRBV20-1 and TRBJ2-7; D possibly uses TRBD1 or TRBD2 (5 bases each). There are 15 residues in the CDR3. From germline, CDR1 is DFQATT and CDR2 SNEGSKA (reference sequence). V shed 5 bases and J shed 9 bases, with 26 bases lying between them. CDR3 region: CSAPQAAAGDLWQYF. CDR3 in DNA: TGCAGTGCTCCACAGGCGGCAGCCGGGGATTTGTGGCAGTACTTC.

The chain couples TRBV10-3 to TRBJ1-1; 8 bases map to TRBD1. Germline V gene sequence: CDR1 ENHRY, CDR2 SYGVKD. The CDR3 consists of 13 residues. The V segment lost 2 bases and the J segment 10 bases; nucleotides outside the gene matches: 6. CDR3 sequence: CAISESQGAAAFF. The CDR3 DNA reads TGTGCCATCAGTGAGAGCCAGGGGGCTGCAGCTTTCTTT.

This clonotype occurred a few times. The CDR3 region is CASSEYRATDTQYF. The CDR3 coding sequence is TGTGCCAGCAGTGAATACCGGGCCACAGATACGCAGTATTTT. The chain links TRBV25-1 to TRBJ2-3, with D hard to call. CDR1 MGHDK and CDR2 SYGVNS come from the germline V gene. This CDR3 region has 14 residues. The V end was cut by 0 bases, the J end by 2 bases, with 6 bases between.

This clonotype was detected many times. The chain employs TRBV3-1 and TRBJ1-1; maybe TRBD1 (6 bases). V was pared by 1 base and J by 4 bases, with 13 bases between. The V gene's germline CDR1 is LGHDT and CDR2 YNNKEL (reference sequence). The CDR3 is 15 amino acids. The CDR3 reads CASSQAHRVGTEAFF. The CDR3 coding sequence is TGTGCCAGCAGCCAAGCCCACAGGGTGGGCACTGAAGCTTTCTTT.

This clonotype was recorded at least ten times. The chain couples TRBV7-6 to TRBJ2-7; D might be TRBD1 (6 bases). The V end was cut by 5 bases, the J end by 9 bases, with 11 bases between. CDR3 size: 11 residues. The germline gives CDR1 SGHVS, CDR2 FNYEAQ. The CDR3 DNA reads TGTGCCAGCAGCCAACAGGGATGGCAGTACTTC. Protein product: CASSQQGWQYF.

This clonotype was seen a few times. The genes are TRBV12-3 or TRBV12-4 and TRBJ2-7, with D tentatively TRBD1 (6 bases). The germline V and J ends were trimmed by 5 bases and 5 bases, with 13 bases remaining between them. The CDR3 runs to 13 residues. The CDR3 DNA follows: TGTGCCAGCAGTCATACAGGGTATGACGAGCAGTACTTC. This sequence encodes CASSHTGYDEQYF.

The rearrangement links TRBV9 to TRBJ1-1, with D maybe TRBD1 (5 bases). With 2 bases removed from V and 14 bases from J, the gap between germline ends came to 25 bases. Per germline, CDR1 SGDLS and CDR2 YYNGEE. CDR3 length: 15 amino acids. CDR3 in amino acids: CASSVLGGRGNEQFF. In nucleotides, the CDR3 is TGTGCCAGCAGCGTCCTTGGGGGGAGGGGCAATGAGCAGTTCTTT.

This rearrangement joins TRBV7-9 to TRBJ1-5; 8 positions agree with TRBD1. This CDR3 is built from 15 residues. J gave up 3 bases and V 1 base, and 2 bases lay outside the gene matches. Germline V CDR1 and CDR2: SEHNR, FQNEAQ (reference sequence). CDR3 coding DNA: TGTGCCAGCAGCTTAGGGGGACAGGTCAATCAGCCCCAGCATTTT. Its protein is CASSLGGQVNQPQHF.

This clonotype has only a few counts. This sequence joins TRBV10-2 and TRBJ2-7; D is uncertain. There are 13 residues in the CDR3. V lost 5 bases and J lost 2, with 10 bases in between. CDR1 is WSHSY and CDR2 is SAAADI in the germline V gene. CDR3 coding DNA: TGCGCCAGCAGTCATGGCAGAACCTACGAGCAGTACTTC. It specifies CASSHGRTYEQYF.

V is TRBV29-1 and J is TRBJ1-1; D remains ambiguous. Between the trimmed V and J ends, which lost 5 bases and 5 bases, there was a span of 18 bases. The CDR3 spans 14 residues. CDR1 and CDR2 (germline): SQVTM, ANQGSEA. CDR3: CSVSGSFIGTEAFF. CDR3 in DNA: TGCAGCGTTTCCGGGAGTTTTATAGGAACTGAAGCTTTCTTT.

The chain employs TRBV29-1 and TRBJ1-3; 7 bases map to TRBD1. The trim removed 7 bases at V and 7 bases at J, leaving 4 bases unmatched. CDR1 SQVTM and CDR2 ANQGSEA come from the germline V gene. The CDR3 sequence is 11 residues long. In DNA form, the CDR3 reads TGCAGCGACGCACAGGGGAACACCATATATTTT. Amino acid sequence: CSDAQGNTIYF.

This chain uses TRBV27 with TRBJ2-2, with 7 bases matching TRBD1. The CDR3 consists of 13 residues. The germline V gene encodes CDR1 MNHEY and CDR2 SMNVEV (reference sequence). J lost 6 bases, V lost 5 bases, and 3 bases had no gene match. The CDR3 is CASSTQGSGELFF. In DNA, the CDR3 is TGTGCCAGCAGTACACAGGGGTCCGGGGAGCTGTTTTTT.

The J gene is TRBJ2-7, the V gene TRBV20-1; TRBD2 is a possible D gene (5 bases). CDR3 length equals 14 residues. From germline, CDR1 is DFQATT and CDR2 SNEGSKA (reference sequence). Trimming stripped 0 bases from V and 2 bases from J, with 11 bases between. CDR3: CSARDNRETYEQYF. CDR3 nucleotides: TGCAGTGCTAGAGATAATCGGGAAACCTACGAGCAGTACTTC.

The V call is TRBV5-1, the J call TRBJ2-7; TRBD2 is a possible D gene (7 bases). The CDR3 totals 15 residues. Germline assignment: CDR1 SGHRS and CDR2 YFSETQ. V shed 0 bases and J shed 3 bases, with 13 bases lying between them. The CDR3 bases are TGCGCCAGCAGCTTGGAGGGGGAGGGAAACTACGAGCAGTACTTC. Protein product: CASSLEGEGNYEQYF.

The V gene is TRBV29-1, the J gene TRBJ2-7; 10 bases line up with TRBD1. Germline values: CDR1 SQVTM, CDR2 ANQGSEA. The CDR3 is 13 residues long. J lost 2 bases, V lost 6 bases, and 4 bases had no gene match. The CDR3 is CSVRGQGAYEQYF. Written as DNA, the CDR3 is TGCAGCGTCCGTGGACAGGGGGCCTACGAGCAGTACTTC.